The 2 T cell receptor beta chains presented below share a single source sample, sequenced in a study of blood T cell repertoires in COVID-19. The table came from immunoSEQ multiplex PCR; TCRdb's copy has only in-frame clones and leaves some out. The sample holds about 93,000 clones; roughly 80% are singletons and the top ten take 15% to 20%. Material for sequencing was peripheral blood. The receptors stem from a human donor in a cohort sampled during active COVID-19.

The chain couples TRBV21-1 to TRBJ2-2; no DNA check was done on the table's D call, TRBD2. TRBV21-1 is recorded as a pseudogene. The CDR3 runs to 15 residues. Here the CDR3 DNA reads TGTGCCAGCAGCACCCATATAGCGAACACCGGGGAGCTGTTTTTT. Its protein product is CASSTHIANTGELFF.

This rearrangement joins TRBV7-3 to TRBJ2-2, with 8 bases aligning to TRBD2. In germline, CDR1 is SGHTA, CDR2 FQGTGA. The CDR3 is made up of 15 amino acids. The J segment lost 4 bases and the V segment lost 2 bases, leaving 3 bases of the junction unmatched. The CDR3 coding sequence is TGTGCCAGCAGCTTAGCGGGAGGTGGCACCGGGGAGCTGTTTTTT. It yields the protein CASSLAGGGTGELFF. The whole variable domain, remainder taken from reference TRBV7-3 and TRBJ2-2, is GAGVSQTPSNKVTEKGKYVELRCDPISGHTALYWYRQSLGQGPEFLIYFQGTGAADDSGLPNDRFFAVRPEGSVSTLKIQRTERGDSAVYLCASSLAGGGTGELFFGEGSRLTVL.